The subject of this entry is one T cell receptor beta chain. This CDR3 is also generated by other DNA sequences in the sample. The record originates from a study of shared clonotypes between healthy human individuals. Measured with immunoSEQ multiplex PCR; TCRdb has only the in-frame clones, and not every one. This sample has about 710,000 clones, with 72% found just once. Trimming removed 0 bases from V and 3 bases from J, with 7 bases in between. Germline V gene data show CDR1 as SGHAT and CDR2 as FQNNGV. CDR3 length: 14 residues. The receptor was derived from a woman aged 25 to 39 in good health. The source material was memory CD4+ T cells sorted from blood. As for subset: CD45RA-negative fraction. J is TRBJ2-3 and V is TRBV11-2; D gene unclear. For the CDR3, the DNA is TGTGCCAGCAGCTTAGATCGGCGGACAGATACGCAGTATTTT. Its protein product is CASSLDRRTDTQYF.